The 21 T cell receptor beta chains listed next were all sequenced from one sample in a study of control samples from healthy donors and cancer patients. Generated by immunoSEQ multiplex PCR, the TCRdb table keeps only in-frame clones and is missing some. The sample lists around 130,000 clones; approximately 94% were seen once. Sequencing input: blood. Every receptor here comes from a man aged 25 to 40 in good health.

The chain recombines TRBV4-1 with TRBJ2-7; 11 bases fit TRBD1. CDR1 is MGHRA, CDR2 YSYEKL, per germline. Trimming took 4 bases from V and 3 from J; bases not matched to a gene: 5. This CDR3 is built from 15 residues. The CDR3 nucleotides read TGCGCCAGCAGCCGAGGGACAGGGGGAAACTACGAGCAGTACTTC. Translating it yields CASSRGTGGNYEQYF.

This chain joins TRBV29-1 and TRBJ2-2, with D possibly TRBD1 on 5 matching bases. V was trimmed by 7 bases and J by 3 bases, leaving 12 bases between them. CDR1 is SQVTM and CDR2 is ANQGSEA in the germline V gene. This CDR3 has 13 residues. CDR3: CSARSGYTGELFF. DNA of the CDR3: TGCAGCGCCAGATCAGGGTACACCGGGGAGCTGTTTTTT.

The chain links TRBV27 to TRBJ2-1, with TRBD1 matching 9 bases. The CDR3 consists of 14 residues. From germline, CDR1 is MNHEY and CDR2 SMNVEV (reference sequence). V lost 6 bases, J lost 4 bases, and 4 bases stayed unmatched. The CDR3 spells CASSWGTGYNEQFF. DNA of the CDR3: TGTGCCAGCAGCTGGGGGACAGGGTACAATGAGCAGTTCTTC.

This rearrangement joins TRBV13 to TRBJ2-2; 10 bases are a match to TRBD2. Germline trimming cut 5 bases from V and 6 bases from J; bases unmatched to any gene: 6. This CDR3 is 15 amino acids long. Germline values: CDR1 PRHDT, CDR2 FYEKMQ (reference sequence). The CDR3 region is CASSPSGGMAGELFF. CDR3 coding DNA: TGTGCCAGCAGCCCTAGCGGGGGCATGGCCGGGGAGCTGTTTTTT. Filled out from reference TRBV13 and TRBJ2-2, the complete variable domain reads AAGVIQSPRHLIKEKRETATLKCYPIPRHDTVYWYQQGPGQDPQFLISFYEKMQSDKGSIPDRFSAQQFSDYHSELNMSSLELGDSALYFCASSPSGGMAGELFFGEGSRLTVL.

The V gene is TRBV28, the J gene TRBJ1-1; the D gene is possibly TRBD1 (5 bases). V lost 5 bases and J lost 0, with 16 bases in between. Germline-derived CDR1 and CDR2 are MDHEN and SYDVKM. The CDR3 runs 16 residues. In nucleotides, the CDR3 is TGTGCCAGCAGTCTTCCGGGACCCAAGGTGAACACTGAAGCTTTCTTT. This gives the protein CASSLPGPKVNTEAFF.

Concerning this clone itself: One end of the junction fails to match germline, which may point to a read error. The rearrangement links TRBV18 to TRBJ1-4; TRBD1 matches 8 bases. Germline-derived CDR1 and CDR2 are KGHSH and LQKENI. CDR3 length: 14 residues. CDR3 sequence reads: CASSRGLLQGAPIF. In DNA form, the CDR3 reads TGTGCCAGCTCACGTGGACTACTTCAGGGGGCTCCCATCTTT.

The chain carries TRBV4-2 and TRBJ1-2, with D unclear. This CDR3 region has 16 residues. Looked up from germline, CDR1 is LGHNA and CDR2 is YNFKEQ. V dropped 2 bases and J dropped 3 bases, with 16 bases sitting between them. In nucleotides, the CDR3 is TGTGCCAGCAGCCAATCCTCCCCGCGGGCCGACTATGGCTACACCTTC. Amino acids: CASSQSSPRADYGYTF.

The chain has TRBV19 and TRBJ2-7; D might be TRBD2 (5 bases). CDR1 and CDR2 (germline): LNHDA, SQIVND (reference sequence). V gave up 3 bases and J gave up 7 bases, with 19 bases separating them. The CDR3 runs to 15 residues. The CDR3 coding sequence is TGTGCCAGTAGTATTTTGGCGGGTCGGTCCCGGGAGCAGTACTTC. As protein: CASSILAGRSREQYF. Supplemented by reference TRBV19 and TRBJ2-7, the full variable domain reads DGGITQSPKYLFRKEGQNVTLSCEQNLNHDAMYWYRQDPGQGLRLIYYSQIVNDFQKGDIAEGYSVSREKKESFPLTVTSAQKNPTAFYLCASSILAGRSREQYFGPGTRLTVT.

The rearrangement uses TRBV6-2 or TRBV6-3 and TRBJ1-6, with TRBD1 matching over 7 bases. Losses at the gene ends were 6 bases for V and 14 bases for J; bases not matched to a gene: 7. This CDR3 has 12 amino acids. In germline, CDR1 is MNHEY, CDR2 SVGEGT. The CDR3 DNA reads TGTGCCAGCAGCACAGGGGCCCTCACCCTCCACTTT. This codes for CASSTGALTLHF.

The chain is built from TRBV5-1 and TRBJ2-3, with TRBD2 matching over 7 bases. The CDR3 has 16 amino acids. Germline-derived CDR1 and CDR2 are SGHRS and YFSETQ. V lost 4 bases to trimming and J lost 2 bases; unmatched junction nucleotides: 10. The CDR3 DNA sequence: TGCGCCAGCAGCCGATCCGGGACTACCCCCACAGATACGCAGTATTTT. The encoded protein is CASSRSGTTPTDTQYF.

CDR3 sequence (DNA): TGTGCCAGCAGTTACCTATGGGGCAGGGGGAACACTGAAGCTTTCTTT. This sequence encodes CASSYLWGRGNTEAFF. The V gene is TRBV6-2 or TRBV6-3, the J gene TRBJ1-1; D perhaps matches TRBD1 (6 bases). Germline-derived CDR1 and CDR2 are MNHEY and SVGEGT. Trimming pared 2 bases from V and 1 base from J, leaving 14 bases between. The length of the CDR3 is 16 residues.

The gene calls are TRBV2 and TRBJ1-5; possible D gene TRBD1, 5 bases. Trimming removed 7 bases from V and 3 bases from J, with 13 bases in between. The CDR3 is 14 residues long. CDR1 and CDR2 from the germline V gene are SNHLY and FYNNEI. The CDR3 reads CASKVTDINQPQHF. The CDR3 region has the DNA TGTGCCAGCAAGGTGACAGATATCAATCAGCCCCAGCATTTT.

The genes are TRBV11-2 and TRBJ2-7, with a possible D match to TRBD1 (7 bases). V gave up 6 bases and J gave up 2 bases, with 11 bases separating them. This CDR3 is 13 amino acids long. Germline-derived CDR1 and CDR2 are SGHAT and FQNNGV. The CDR3, as DNA: TGTGCCAGCAGACCAGGGGGGCCCTACGAGCAGTACTTC. This gives the protein CASRPGGPYEQYF.

The rearrangement uses TRBV3-1 (or the pseudogene TRBV3-2) and TRBJ2-3; the D gene is possibly TRBD2 (6 bases). Germline lookup yields CDR1 LGHDT and CDR2 YNNKEL (reference sequence). The CDR3 runs 14 residues. The V and J ends lost 3 bases and 1 base respectively, with 8 bases between them. For the CDR3, the DNA is TGTGCCAGCAGCCAGGGGGGACGCACAGATACGCAGTATTTT. It translates to CASSQGGRTDTQYF.

The chain is built from TRBV19 and TRBJ2-7; no clear D. With 4 bases removed from V and 6 bases from J, the gap between germline ends came to 4 bases. The CDR3 has 10 residues. Germline V gives CDR1 LNHDA, CDR2 SQIVND (reference sequence). In DNA form, the CDR3 reads TGTGCCAGTAGTAATGGCGAGCAGTACTTC. Protein sequence: CASSNGEQYF.

In its sample, this clone was seen a few times. The CDR3 spells CASSRTGDSNQPQHF. The CDR3 nucleotides read TGTGCCAGCAGCCGTACAGGAGATAGCAATCAGCCCCAGCATTTT. The V and J genes are TRBV5-6 and TRBJ1-5, with a possible D match to TRBD1 (5 bases). The V and J ends lost 4 bases and 0 bases respectively, with 11 bases between them. The CDR3 contains 15 residues. The germline V gene encodes CDR1 SGHDT and CDR2 YYEEEE.

The V and J genes are TRBV19 and TRBJ1-5; possibly TRBD1 for D (6 bases). The V and J ends lost 5 bases and 7 bases respectively, with 12 bases between them. CDR3 size: 13 residues. CDR1 LNHDA and CDR2 SQIVND come from the germline V gene (reference sequence). In nucleotides, the CDR3 is TGTGCCAGTAGTGAGAGGGGGGACCAGCCCCAGCATTTT. Translated, it gives CASSERGDQPQHF.

As regards this clone: The sample carries other DNA sequences with the same CDR3. The rearrangement uses TRBV6-4 and TRBJ2-2; 8 bases agree with TRBD1. Trimming cost V 4 bases and J 9 bases; bases outside gene matches: 10. CDR3 size: 15 residues. Germline V gene sequence: CDR1 MRHNA, CDR2 SNTAGT. Here the CDR3 DNA reads TGTGCCAGCAGTGCCGGACAGGGTCGATCTCGGGAGCTGTTTTTT. Its translation is CASSAGQGRSRELFF.

This chain connects TRBV7-8 to TRBJ2-5, with D maybe TRBD2 (5 bases). The CDR3 has 15 amino acids. Germline-derived CDR1 and CDR2 are SGHVS and FQNEAQ. V lost 3 bases, J lost 2 bases, and 13 bases lay in between. As DNA, the CDR3 is TGTGCCAGCAGCTTGCGTGAGGGCCCTCAAGAGACCCAGTACTTC. It specifies CASSLREGPQETQYF.

The rearrangement links TRBV29-1 to TRBJ1-1; 8 bases fit TRBD1. Germline-derived CDR1 and CDR2 are SQVTM and ANQGSEA. This CDR3 region has 13 residues. V lost 4 bases, J lost 1 base, and 2 bases stayed unmatched. The CDR3 here is CSVGTGTNTEAFF. In nucleotides, the CDR3 is TGCAGCGTTGGGACAGGGACGAACACTGAAGCTTTCTTT.

The genes are TRBV10-3 and TRBJ1-4; a weak D match, TRBD1 (6 bases). The germline CDR1 and CDR2 sequences are ENHRY and SYGVKD. V was clipped by 6 bases and J by 8 bases, with 13 bases between them. The CDR3 spans 13 residues. CDR3 nucleotides: TGTGCCATCAGGGAGGGGGAAGAAGAAAAACTGTTTTTT. This sequence encodes CAIREGEEEKLFF.